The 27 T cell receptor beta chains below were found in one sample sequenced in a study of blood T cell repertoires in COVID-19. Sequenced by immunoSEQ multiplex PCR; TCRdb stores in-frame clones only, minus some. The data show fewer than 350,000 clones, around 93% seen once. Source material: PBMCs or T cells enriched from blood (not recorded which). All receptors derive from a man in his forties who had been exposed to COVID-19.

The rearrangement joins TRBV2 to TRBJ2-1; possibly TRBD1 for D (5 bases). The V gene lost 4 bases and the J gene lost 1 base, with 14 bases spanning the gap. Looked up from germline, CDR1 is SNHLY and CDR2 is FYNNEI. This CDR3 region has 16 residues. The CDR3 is CASSVGRRASYNEQFF. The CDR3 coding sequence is TGTGCCAGCAGTGTCGGTCGCAGGGCTTCCTACAATGAGCAGTTCTTC.

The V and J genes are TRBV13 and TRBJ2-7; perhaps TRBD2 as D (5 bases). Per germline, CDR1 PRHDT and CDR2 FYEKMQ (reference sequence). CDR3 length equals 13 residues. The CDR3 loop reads CASSGKSNYEQYF. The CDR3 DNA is TGTGCTTCGTCCGGGAAATCCAACTACGAGCAGTACTTC.

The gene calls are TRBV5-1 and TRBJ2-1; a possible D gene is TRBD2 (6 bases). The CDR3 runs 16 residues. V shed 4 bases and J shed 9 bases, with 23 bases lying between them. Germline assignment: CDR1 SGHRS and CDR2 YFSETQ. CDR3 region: CASSIGLNDRSSEQFF. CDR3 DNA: TGCGCCAGCAGCATCGGACTAAATGACAGATCAAGTGAGCAGTTCTTC.

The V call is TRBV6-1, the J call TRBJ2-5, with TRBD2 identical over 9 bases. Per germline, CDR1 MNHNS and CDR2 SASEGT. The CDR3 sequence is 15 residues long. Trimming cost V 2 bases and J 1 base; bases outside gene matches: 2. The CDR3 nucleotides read TGTGCCAGCAGTGAACTAGCGGGATTCCAAGAGACCCAGTACTTC. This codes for CASSELAGFQETQYF.

CDR3 residues: CASSAKVGTSGKNTGELFF. The CDR3, as DNA: TGTGCCAGCAGTGCTAAGGTAGGGACTAGCGGGAAGAACACCGGGGAGCTGTTTTTT. This chain joins TRBV9 and TRBJ2-2; TRBD2 agrees at 13 bases. CDR1 and CDR2 from the germline V gene are SGDLS and YYNGEE. Losses at the gene ends were 5 bases for V and 1 base for J; bases not matched to a gene: 11. The length of the CDR3 is 19 residues.

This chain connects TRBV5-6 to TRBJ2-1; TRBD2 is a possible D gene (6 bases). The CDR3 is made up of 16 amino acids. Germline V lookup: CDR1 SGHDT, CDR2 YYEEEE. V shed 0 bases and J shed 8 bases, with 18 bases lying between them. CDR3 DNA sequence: TGTGCCAGCAGCTTGGGCCGACTAGATAGGTCCTATGAGCAGTTCTTC. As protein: CASSLGRLDRSYEQFF.

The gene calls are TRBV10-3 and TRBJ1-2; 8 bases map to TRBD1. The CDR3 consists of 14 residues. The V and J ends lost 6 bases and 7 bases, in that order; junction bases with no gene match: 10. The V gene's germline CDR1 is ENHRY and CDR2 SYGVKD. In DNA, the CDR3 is TGTGCCATCAGGTTGACCGGGACAGGCCTTGGCTACACCTTC. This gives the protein CAIRLTGTGLGYTF.

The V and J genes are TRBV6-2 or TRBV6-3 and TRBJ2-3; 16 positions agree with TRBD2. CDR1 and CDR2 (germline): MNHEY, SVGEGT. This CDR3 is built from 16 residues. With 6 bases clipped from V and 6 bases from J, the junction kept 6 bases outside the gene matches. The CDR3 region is CASSGTSGRAGDTQYF. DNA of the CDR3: TGTGCCAGCAGCGGGACTAGCGGGAGGGCCGGGGATACGCAGTATTTT.

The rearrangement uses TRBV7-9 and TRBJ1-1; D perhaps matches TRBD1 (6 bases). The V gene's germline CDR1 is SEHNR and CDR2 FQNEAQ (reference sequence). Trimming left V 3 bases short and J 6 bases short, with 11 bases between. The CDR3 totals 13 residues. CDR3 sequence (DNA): TGTGCCAGCAGCTTCGACCCAGGGGCTGAAGCTTTCTTT. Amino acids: CASSFDPGAEAFF.

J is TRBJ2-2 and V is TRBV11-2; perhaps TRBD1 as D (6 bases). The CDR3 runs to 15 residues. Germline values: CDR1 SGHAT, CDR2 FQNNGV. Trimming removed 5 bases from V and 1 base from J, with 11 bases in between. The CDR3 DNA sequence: TGTGCCAGCAGCAAGACGACAGGGAACACCGGGGAGCTGTTTTTT. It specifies CASSKTTGNTGELFF.

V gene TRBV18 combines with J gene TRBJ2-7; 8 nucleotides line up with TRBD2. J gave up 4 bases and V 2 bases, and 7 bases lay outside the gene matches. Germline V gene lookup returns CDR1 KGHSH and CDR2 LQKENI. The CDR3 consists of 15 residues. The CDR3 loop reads CASSPAGTSIYEQYF. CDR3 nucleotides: TGTGCCAGCTCACCAGCAGGGACTAGTATTTACGAGCAGTACTTC.

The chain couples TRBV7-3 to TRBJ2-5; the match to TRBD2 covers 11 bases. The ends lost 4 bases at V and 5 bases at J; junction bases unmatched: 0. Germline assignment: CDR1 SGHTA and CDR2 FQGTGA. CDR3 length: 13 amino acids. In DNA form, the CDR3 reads TGTGCCAGCAGCTGGACTAGCGGGGAGACCCAGTACTTC. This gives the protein CASSWTSGETQYF.

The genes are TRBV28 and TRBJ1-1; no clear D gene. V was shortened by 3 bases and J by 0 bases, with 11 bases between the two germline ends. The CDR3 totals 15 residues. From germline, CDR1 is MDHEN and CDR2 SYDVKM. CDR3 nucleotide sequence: TGTGCCAGCAGTTTGAGGAACGCAATGAACACTGAAGCTTTCTTT. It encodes CASSLRNAMNTEAFF.

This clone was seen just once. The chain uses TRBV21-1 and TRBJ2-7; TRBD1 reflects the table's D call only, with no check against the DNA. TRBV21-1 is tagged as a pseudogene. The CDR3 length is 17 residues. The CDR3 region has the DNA TGTGCCAGCAGGGGCAGGGTCGTCCTACCGAACCACTACGAGCAGTACTTC. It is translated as CASRGRVVLPNHYEQYF.

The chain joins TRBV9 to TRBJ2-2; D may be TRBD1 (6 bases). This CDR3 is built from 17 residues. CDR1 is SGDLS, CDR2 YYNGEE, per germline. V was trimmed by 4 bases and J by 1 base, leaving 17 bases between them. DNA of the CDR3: TGTGCCAGCAGCCCCCAGCAGGGGCACCAGAACACCGGGGAGCTGTTTTTT. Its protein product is CASSPQQGHQNTGELFF.

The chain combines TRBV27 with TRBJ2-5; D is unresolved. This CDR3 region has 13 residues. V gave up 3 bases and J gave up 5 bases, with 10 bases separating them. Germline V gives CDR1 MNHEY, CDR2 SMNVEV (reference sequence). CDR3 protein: CASSFLGRETQYF. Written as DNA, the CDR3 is TGTGCCAGCAGTTTTTTGGGCAGGGAGACCCAGTACTTC.

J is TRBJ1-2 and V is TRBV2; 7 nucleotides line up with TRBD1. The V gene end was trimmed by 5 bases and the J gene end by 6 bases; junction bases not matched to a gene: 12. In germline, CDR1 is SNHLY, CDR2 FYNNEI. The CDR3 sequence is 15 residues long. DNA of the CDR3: TGTGCCAGCAGTCTGGCTAACAGGGGATCGCATGGCTACACCTTC. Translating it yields CASSLANRGSHGYTF.

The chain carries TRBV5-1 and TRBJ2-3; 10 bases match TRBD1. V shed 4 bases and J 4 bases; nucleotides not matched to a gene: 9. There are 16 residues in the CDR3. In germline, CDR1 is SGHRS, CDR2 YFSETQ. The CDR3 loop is CASSPGQGRRADTQYF. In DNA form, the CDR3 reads TGCGCCAGCAGCCCGGGACAGGGGAGGAGGGCAGATACGCAGTATTTT.

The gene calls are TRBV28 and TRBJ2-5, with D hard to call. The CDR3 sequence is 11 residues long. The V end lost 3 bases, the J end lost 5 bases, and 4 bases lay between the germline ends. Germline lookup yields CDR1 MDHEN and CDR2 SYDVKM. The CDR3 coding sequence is TGTGCCAGCAGTTTCGTGGAGACCCAGTACTTC. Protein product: CASSFVETQYF.

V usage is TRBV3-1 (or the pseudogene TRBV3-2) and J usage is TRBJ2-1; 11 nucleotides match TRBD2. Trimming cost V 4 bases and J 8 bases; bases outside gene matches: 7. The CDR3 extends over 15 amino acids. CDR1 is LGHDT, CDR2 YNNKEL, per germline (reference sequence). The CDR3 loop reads CASSRGRTSGHEQFF. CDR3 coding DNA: TGTGCCAGCAGCCGAGGACGGACTAGCGGGCATGAGCAGTTCTTC.

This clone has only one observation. CDR3: CASSKTLQNYGYTF. CDR3 in DNA: TGTGCCAGCTCTAAGACTCTGCAGAACTATGGCTACACCTTC. This chain connects TRBV3-1 (or the pseudogene TRBV3-2) to TRBJ1-2; D call uncertain. This CDR3 is built from 14 residues. Germline-derived CDR1 and CDR2 are LGHDT and YNNKEL (reference sequence). Between the trimmed V and J ends, which lost 8 bases and 2 bases, there was a span of 15 bases.

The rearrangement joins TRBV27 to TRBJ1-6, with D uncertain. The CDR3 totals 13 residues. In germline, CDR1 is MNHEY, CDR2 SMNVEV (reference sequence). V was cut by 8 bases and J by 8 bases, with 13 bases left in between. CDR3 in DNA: TGTGCCAGCCGGCCCGGGAGGCATTCACCCCTCCACTTT. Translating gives CASRPGRHSPLHF.

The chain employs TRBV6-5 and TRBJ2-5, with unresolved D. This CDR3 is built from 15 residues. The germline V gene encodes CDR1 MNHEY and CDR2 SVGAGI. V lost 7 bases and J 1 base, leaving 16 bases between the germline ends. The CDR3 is CASTYRWNSQETQYF. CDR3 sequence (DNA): TGTGCCAGCACCTACCGGTGGAACAGCCAAGAGACCCAGTACTTC.

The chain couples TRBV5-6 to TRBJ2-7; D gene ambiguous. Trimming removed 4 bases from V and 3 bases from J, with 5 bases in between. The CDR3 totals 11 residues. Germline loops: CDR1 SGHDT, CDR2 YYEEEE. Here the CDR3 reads CASSGIYEQYF. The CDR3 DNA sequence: TGTGCCAGCAGCGGCATCTACGAGCAGTACTTC.

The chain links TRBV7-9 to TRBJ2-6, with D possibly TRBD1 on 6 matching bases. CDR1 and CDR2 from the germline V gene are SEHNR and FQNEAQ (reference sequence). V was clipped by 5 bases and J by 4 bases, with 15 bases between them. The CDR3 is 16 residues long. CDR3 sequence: CASSDRRGAGANVLTF. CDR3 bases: TGTGCCAGCAGCGACCGCAGGGGCGCCGGGGCCAACGTCCTGACTTTC.

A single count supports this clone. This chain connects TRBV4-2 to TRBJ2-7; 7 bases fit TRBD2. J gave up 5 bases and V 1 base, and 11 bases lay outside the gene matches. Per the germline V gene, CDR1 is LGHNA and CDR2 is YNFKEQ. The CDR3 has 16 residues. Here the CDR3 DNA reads TGTGCCAGCAGCCAAGGTCCAGCGGGAAACGGCCACGAGCAGTACTTC. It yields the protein CASSQGPAGNGHEQYF.

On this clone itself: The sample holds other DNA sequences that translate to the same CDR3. In DNA form, the CDR3 reads TGTGCCAGCAGCCCAGGAGGCTACGAGCAGTACTTC. This translates into CASSPGGYEQYF. The genes are TRBV9 and TRBJ2-7, with D perhaps TRBD2 (5 bases). The ends were cut back, 4 bases at V and 3 bases at J, with 8 bases in the middle. The CDR3 consists of 12 residues. Germline CDR1 reads SGDLS; CDR2 reads YYNGEE.